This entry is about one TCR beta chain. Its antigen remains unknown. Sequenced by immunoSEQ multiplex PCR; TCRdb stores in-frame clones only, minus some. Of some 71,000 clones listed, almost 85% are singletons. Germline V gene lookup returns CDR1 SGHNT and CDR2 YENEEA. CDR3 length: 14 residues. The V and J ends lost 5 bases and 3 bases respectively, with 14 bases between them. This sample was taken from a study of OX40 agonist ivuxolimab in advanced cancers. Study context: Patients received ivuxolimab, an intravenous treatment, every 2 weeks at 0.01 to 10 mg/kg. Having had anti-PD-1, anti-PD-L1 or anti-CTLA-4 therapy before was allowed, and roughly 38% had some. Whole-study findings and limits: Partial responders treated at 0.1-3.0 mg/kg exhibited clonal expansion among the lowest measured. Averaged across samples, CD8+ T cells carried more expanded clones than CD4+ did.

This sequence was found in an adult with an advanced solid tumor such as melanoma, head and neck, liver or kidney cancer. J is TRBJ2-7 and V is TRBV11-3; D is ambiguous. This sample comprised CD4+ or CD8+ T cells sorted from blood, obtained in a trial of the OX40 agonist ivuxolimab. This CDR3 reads CASSPRRRNYEQYF. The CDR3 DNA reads TGTGCCAGCAGCCCCCGACGGAGAAACTACGAGCAGTACTTC.